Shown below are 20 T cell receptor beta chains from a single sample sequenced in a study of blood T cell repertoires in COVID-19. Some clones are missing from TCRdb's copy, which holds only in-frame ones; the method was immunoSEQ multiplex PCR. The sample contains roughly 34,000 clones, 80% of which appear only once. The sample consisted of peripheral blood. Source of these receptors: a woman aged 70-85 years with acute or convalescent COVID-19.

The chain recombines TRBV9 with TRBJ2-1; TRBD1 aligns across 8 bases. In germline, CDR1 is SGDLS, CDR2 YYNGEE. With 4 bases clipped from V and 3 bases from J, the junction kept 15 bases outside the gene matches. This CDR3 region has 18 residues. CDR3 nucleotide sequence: TGTGCCAGCAGCCACCCCACGGGACAGGCGATTGGCTACAATGAGCAGTTCTTC. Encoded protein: CASSHPTGQAIGYNEQFF.

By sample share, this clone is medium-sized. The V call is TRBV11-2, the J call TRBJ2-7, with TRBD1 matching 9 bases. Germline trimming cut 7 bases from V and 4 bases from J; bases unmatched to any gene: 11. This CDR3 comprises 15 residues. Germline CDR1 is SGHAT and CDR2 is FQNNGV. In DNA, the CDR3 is TGTGCCAGCACCATCGTTGGGACAGGGAAATACGAGCAGTACTTC. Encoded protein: CASTIVGTGKYEQYF. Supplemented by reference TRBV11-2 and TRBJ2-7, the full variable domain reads EAGVAQSPRYKIIEKRQSVAFWCNPISGHATLYWYQQILGQGPKLLIQFQNNGVVDDSQLPKDRFSAERLKGVDSTLKIQPAKLEDSAVYLCASTIVGTGKYEQYFGPGTRLTVT.

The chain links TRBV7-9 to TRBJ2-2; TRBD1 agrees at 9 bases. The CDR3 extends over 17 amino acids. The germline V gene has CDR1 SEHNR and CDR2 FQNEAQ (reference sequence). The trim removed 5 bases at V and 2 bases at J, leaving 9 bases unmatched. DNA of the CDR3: TGTGCCAGCAGCCGTACCGGGACAGGGTTAAACACCGGGGAGCTGTTTTTT. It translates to CASSRTGTGLNTGELFF.

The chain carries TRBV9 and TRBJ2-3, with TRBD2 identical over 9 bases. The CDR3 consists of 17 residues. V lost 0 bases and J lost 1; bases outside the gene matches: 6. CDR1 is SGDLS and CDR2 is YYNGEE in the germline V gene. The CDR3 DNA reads TGTGCCAGCAGCGTAGCTCTTAGCGGGGGACGCACAGATACGCAGTATTTT. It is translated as CASSVALSGGRTDTQYF.

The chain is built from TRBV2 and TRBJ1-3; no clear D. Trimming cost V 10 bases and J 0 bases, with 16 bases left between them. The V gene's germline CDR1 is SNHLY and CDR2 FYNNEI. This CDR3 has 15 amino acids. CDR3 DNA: TGTGCCACCTCCCGTTTAGGGAGCTCTGGAAACACCATATATTTT. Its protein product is CATSRLGSSGNTIYF.

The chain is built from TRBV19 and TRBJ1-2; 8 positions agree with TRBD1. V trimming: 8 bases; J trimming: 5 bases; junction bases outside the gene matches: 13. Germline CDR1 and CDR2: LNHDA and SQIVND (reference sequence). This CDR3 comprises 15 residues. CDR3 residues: CASFDPGQVFYGYTF. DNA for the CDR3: TGTGCCAGTTTCGATCCGGGACAGGTCTTTTATGGCTACACCTTC.

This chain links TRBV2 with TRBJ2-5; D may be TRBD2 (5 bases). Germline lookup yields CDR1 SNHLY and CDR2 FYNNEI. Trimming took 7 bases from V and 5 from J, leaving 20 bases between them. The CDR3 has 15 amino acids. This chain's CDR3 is CASKSGHVRSETQYF. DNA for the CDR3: TGTGCCAGCAAAAGCGGCCACGTGAGATCCGAGACCCAGTACTTC.

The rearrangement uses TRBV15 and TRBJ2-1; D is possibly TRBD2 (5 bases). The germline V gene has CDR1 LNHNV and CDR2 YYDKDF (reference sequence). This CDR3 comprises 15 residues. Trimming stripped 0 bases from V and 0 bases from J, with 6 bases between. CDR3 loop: CATSRDGLSYNEQFF. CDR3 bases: TGTGCCACCAGCAGAGATGGACTCTCCTACAATGAGCAGTTCTTC.

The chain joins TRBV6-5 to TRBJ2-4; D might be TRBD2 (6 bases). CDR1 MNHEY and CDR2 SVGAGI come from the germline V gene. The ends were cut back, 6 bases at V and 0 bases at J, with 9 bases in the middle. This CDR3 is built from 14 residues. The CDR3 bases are TGTGCCAGCAGGGACGGGGGAGCCAAAAACATTCAGTACTTC. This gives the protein CASRDGGAKNIQYF.

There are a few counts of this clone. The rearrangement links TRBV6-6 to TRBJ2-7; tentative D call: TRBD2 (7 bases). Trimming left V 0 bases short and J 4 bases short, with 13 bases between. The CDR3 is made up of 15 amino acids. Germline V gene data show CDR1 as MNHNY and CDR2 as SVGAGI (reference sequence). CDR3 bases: TGTGCCAGCAGTTACTCGGGAGGGGGAGTATACGAGCAGTACTTC. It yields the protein CASSYSGGGVYEQYF.

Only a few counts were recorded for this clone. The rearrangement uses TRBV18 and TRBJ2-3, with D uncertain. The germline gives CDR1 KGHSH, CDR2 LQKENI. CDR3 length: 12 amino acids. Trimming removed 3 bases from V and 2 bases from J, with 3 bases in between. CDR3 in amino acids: CASSPITDTQYF. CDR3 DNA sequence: TGTGCCAGCTCACCTATCACAGATACGCAGTATTTT.

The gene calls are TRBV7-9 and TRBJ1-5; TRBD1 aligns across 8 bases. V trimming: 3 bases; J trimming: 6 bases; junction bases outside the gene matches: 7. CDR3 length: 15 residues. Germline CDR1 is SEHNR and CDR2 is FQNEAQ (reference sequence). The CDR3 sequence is CASSFSGGRSQPQHF. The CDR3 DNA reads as TGTGCCAGCAGCTTTTCAGGGGGCAGGAGTCAGCCCCAGCATTTT.

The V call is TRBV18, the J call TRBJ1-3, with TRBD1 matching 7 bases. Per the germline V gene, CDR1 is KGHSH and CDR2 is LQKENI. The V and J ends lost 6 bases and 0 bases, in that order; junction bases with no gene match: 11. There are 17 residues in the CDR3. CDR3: CASSPTGQLPSGNTIYF. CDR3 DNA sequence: TGTGCCAGCTCCCCAACGGGACAGCTTCCCTCTGGAAACACCATATATTTT.

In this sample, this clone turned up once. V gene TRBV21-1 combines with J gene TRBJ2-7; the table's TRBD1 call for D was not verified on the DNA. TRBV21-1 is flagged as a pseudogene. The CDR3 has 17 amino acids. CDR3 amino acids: CASSKEQGVSLLYEQYF. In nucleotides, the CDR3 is TGTGCCAGCAGCAAGGAACAGGGGGTGTCGCTCCTCTACGAGCAGTACTTC.

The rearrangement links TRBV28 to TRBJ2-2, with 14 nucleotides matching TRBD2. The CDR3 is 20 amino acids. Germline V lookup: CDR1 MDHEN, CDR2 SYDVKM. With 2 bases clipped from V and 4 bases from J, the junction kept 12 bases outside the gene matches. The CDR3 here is CASSLILMAGTSGSTGELFF. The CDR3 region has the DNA TGTGCCAGCAGTTTAATTTTGATGGCAGGGACTAGCGGGAGCACCGGGGAGCTGTTTTTT.

As DNA, the CDR3 is TGTGCCAGCAGCTTAGGAGGGAGGGGGAAGGGTAACTATGGCTACACCTTC. Amino acids: CASSLGGRGKGNYGYTF. The chain links TRBV7-2 to TRBJ1-2; the D gene is possibly TRBD1 (6 bases). Germline loops: CDR1 SGHTA, CDR2 FQGNSA. Between the trimmed V and J ends, which lost 1 base and 1 base, there was a span of 16 bases. The CDR3 sequence is 17 residues long. The whole variable domain, remainder taken from reference TRBV7-2 and TRBJ1-2, is GAGVSQSPSNKVTEKGKDVELRCDPISGHTALYWYRQSLGQGLEFLIYFQGNSAPDKSGLPSDRFSAERTGGSVSTLTIQRTQQEDSAVYLCASSLGGRGKGNYGYTFGSGTRLTVV.

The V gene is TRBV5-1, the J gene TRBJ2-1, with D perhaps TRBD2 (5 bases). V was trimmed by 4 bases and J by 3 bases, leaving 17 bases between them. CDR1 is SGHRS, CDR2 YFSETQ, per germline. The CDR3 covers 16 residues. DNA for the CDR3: TGCGCCAGCAGCCTCCCCGGGGATGGACTCTACAATGAGCAGTTCTTC. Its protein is CASSLPGDGLYNEQFF.

CDR3 bases: TGTGCCAGCAGCGCCTTTGGGGGGGGCCTACAAGAGACCCAGTACTTC. Amino acid sequence: CASSAFGGGLQETQYF. The chain joins TRBV7-9 to TRBJ2-5; a possible D gene is TRBD2 (7 bases). The V gene's germline CDR1 is SEHNR and CDR2 FQNEAQ (reference sequence). The CDR3 is 16 residues long. V was pared by 5 bases and J by 2 bases, with 18 bases between.

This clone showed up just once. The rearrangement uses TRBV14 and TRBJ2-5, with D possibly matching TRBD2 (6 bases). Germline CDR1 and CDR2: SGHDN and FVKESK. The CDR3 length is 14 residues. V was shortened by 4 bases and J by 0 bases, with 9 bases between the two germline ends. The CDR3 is CASSLRDYQETQYF. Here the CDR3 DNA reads TGTGCCAGCAGCCTCCGGGACTACCAAGAGACCCAGTACTTC. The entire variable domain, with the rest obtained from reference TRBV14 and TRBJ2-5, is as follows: EAGVTQFPSHSVIEKGQTVTLRCDPISGHDNLYWYRRVMGKEIKFLLHFVKESKQDESGMPNNRFLAERTGGTYSTLKVQPAELEDSGVYFCASSLRDYQETQYFGPGTRLLVL.

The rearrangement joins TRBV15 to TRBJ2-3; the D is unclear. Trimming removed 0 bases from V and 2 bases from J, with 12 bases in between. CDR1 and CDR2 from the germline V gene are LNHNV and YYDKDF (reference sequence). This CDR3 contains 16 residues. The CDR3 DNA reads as TGTGCCACCAGCAGAGATTCCCGAGCTGACACAGATACGCAGTATTTT. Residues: CATSRDSRADTDTQYF.